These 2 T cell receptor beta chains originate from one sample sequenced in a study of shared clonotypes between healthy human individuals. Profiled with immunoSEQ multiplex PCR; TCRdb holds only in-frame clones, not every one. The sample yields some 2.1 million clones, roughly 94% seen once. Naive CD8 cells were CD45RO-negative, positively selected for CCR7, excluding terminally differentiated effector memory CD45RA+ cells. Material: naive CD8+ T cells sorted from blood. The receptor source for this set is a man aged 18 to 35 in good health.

The CDR3 reads CASSLLSGSSGNTIYF. For the CDR3, the DNA is TGTGCCAGCAGTTTGCTTTCCGGGTCCTCTGGAAACACCATATATTTT. V is TRBV28 and J is TRBJ1-3; D remains ambiguous. The CDR3 sequence is 16 residues long. Trimming took off 3 bases at V and 0 bases at J, with 12 bases between the two ends. Germline V gives CDR1 MDHEN, CDR2 SYDVKM.

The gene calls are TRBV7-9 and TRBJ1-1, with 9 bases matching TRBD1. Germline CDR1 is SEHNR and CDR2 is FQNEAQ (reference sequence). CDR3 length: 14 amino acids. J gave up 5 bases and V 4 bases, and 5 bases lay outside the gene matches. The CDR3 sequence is CASSSTGGWTEAFF. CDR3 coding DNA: TGTGCCAGCAGCTCTACAGGGGGCTGGACTGAAGCTTTCTTT.